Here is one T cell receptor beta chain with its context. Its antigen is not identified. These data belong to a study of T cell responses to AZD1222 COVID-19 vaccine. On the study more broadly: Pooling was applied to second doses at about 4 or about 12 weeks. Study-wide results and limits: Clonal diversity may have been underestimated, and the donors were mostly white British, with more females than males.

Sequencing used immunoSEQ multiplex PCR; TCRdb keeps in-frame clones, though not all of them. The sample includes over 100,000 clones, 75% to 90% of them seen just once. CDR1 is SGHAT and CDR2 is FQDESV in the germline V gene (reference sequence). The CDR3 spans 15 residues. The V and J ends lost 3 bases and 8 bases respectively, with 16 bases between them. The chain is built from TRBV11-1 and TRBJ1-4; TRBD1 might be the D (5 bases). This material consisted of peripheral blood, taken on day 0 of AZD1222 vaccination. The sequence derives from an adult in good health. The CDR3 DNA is TGTGCCAGCAGCTTCACCGGGACCCTGGAGGAAAAACTGTTTTTT. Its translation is CASSFTGTLEEKLFF.